These 31 T cell receptor beta chains were sequenced from one sample in a study of radiotherapy plus CTLA-4 blockade in lung cancer. Profiling relied on immunoSEQ multiplex PCR, and the TCRdb table lists in-frame clones only, not all of them. The data hold about 83,000 clones, with around 76% observed a single time. The sample here was peripheral blood, taken from a patient treated with radiotherapy plus ipilimumab. The receptors derive from a human donor with non-small cell lung cancer who had a partial response to radiotherapy plus ipilimumab. Some clones in this sample may be carry-over from other donors' samples.

The chain couples TRBV28 to TRBJ1-2, with TRBD1 matching 9 bases. V was clipped by 5 bases and J by 7 bases; unmatched bases: 5. The CDR3 has 13 amino acids. The V gene's germline CDR1 is MDHEN and CDR2 SYDVKM. CDR3 nucleotide sequence: TGTGCCAGCAGTCCACAGGGGGCCCTTGGCTACACCTTC. Protein product: CASSPQGALGYTF.

This rearrangement joins TRBV18 to TRBJ1-1; D unclear. Germline V gene sequence: CDR1 KGHSH, CDR2 LQKENI. This CDR3 comprises 13 residues. V was cut by 2 bases and J by 4 bases, with 8 bases left in between. As DNA, the CDR3 is TGTGCCAGCTCACCAGCAGTCCGCACTGAAGCTTTCTTT. This codes for CASSPAVRTEAFF.

This clone has more than one count but fewer than ten. The gene calls are TRBV10-3 and TRBJ2-7; 10 bases match TRBD2. Per the germline V gene, CDR1 is ENHRY and CDR2 is SYGVKD. CDR3 size: 14 residues. V lost 2 bases, J lost 2 bases, and 0 bases stayed unmatched. CDR3: CAISETSGAYEQYF. For the CDR3, the DNA is TGTGCCATCAGTGAGACTAGCGGGGCCTACGAGCAGTACTTC.

CDR3 residues: CVVRRRGQAAGELFF. CDR3 nucleotide sequence: TGTGTCGTTAGGAGGAGGGGACAGGCCGCCGGGGAGCTGTTTTTT. This chain uses TRBV6-5 with TRBJ2-2, with 8 bases aligning to TRBD1. Germline-derived CDR1 and CDR2 are MNHEY and SVGAGI. CDR3 size: 15 residues.

CDR3 residues: CASSQELGGYYGYTF. DNA for the CDR3: TGCGCCAGCAGCCAAGAGCTCGGGGGGTACTATGGCTACACCTTC. This chain uses TRBV4-3 with TRBJ1-2, with D possibly TRBD1 on 5 matching bases. The CDR3 loop spans 15 amino acids. Trimming left V 0 bases short and J 3 bases short, with 11 bases between. Looked up from germline, CDR1 is LGHNA and CDR2 is YSLEER.

The rearrangement joins TRBV6-1 to TRBJ1-1, with unresolved D. Germline CDR1 MNHNS, CDR2 SASEGT. Trimming cost V 2 bases and J 7 bases, with 17 bases left between them. The CDR3 covers 15 residues. The CDR3 reads CASSESYRDFGEAFF. The CDR3 DNA follows: TGTGCCAGCAGTGAATCGTACCGGGATTTTGGTGAAGCTTTCTTT.

The CDR3 region is CASSQEGSYNEQFF. DNA for the CDR3: TGTGCCAGCAGCCAAGAGGGCAGCTACAATGAGCAGTTCTTC. V and J are TRBV14 and TRBJ2-1; D remains unclear. The ends were cut back, 0 bases at V and 3 bases at J, with 6 bases in the middle. CDR1 is SGHDN, CDR2 FVKESK, per germline. This CDR3 is built from 14 residues.

The chain employs TRBV28 and TRBJ2-7; possible D gene TRBD2, 7 bases. Germline loops: CDR1 MDHEN, CDR2 SYDVKM. Trimming left V 2 bases short and J 4 bases short, with 15 bases between. The CDR3 sequence is 15 residues long. CDR3 region: CASSLVQQGGYEQYF. CDR3 DNA: TGTGCCAGCAGTTTAGTCCAACAGGGAGGGTACGAGCAGTACTTC. Together with reference TRBV28 and TRBJ2-7, the CDR3 gives the full variable domain: DVKVTQSSRYLVKRTGEKVFLECVQDMDHENMFWYRQDPGLGLRLIYFSYDVKMKEKGDIPEGYSVSREKKERFSLILESASTNQTSMYLCASSLVQQGGYEQYFGPGTRLTVT.

The chain recombines TRBV19 with TRBJ2-7; 7 bases align to TRBD2. This CDR3 is built from 14 residues. Germline V gene data show CDR1 as LNHDA and CDR2 as SQIVND (reference sequence). V shed 8 bases, J shed 2 bases, and the junction held 9 bases outside the gene matches. CDR3 nucleotide sequence: TGTGCCAGTTCGGGCGACGGGAGGCCCTACGAGCAGTACTTC. Translated, it gives CASSGDGRPYEQYF.

V is TRBV7-2 and J is TRBJ2-5, with D unclear. The V and J ends lost 4 bases and 5 bases respectively, with 8 bases between them. The CDR3 extends over 12 amino acids. Germline V gene sequence: CDR1 SGHTA, CDR2 FQGNSA. In nucleotides, the CDR3 is TGTGCCAGCAGCTCGTTGCGGGAGACCCAGTACTTC. Amino acids: CASSSLRETQYF.

This chain uses TRBV2 with TRBJ1-1; TRBD1 might be the D (6 bases). The germline gives CDR1 SNHLY, CDR2 FYNNEI. This CDR3 spans 12 amino acids. Trimming shortened V by 7 bases and J by 10 bases, and 16 bases separated the two germline ends. The CDR3 DNA follows: TGTGCCAGCACTGGGGACACTGGCGGAGCTTTCTTT. It is translated as CASTGDTGGAFF.

V is TRBV7-9 and J is TRBJ2-7; weak D call: TRBD2 (5 bases). Germline CDR1 SEHNR, CDR2 FQNEAQ (reference sequence). The CDR3 is made up of 14 amino acids. The V and J ends lost 3 bases and 7 bases respectively, with 16 bases between them. CDR3 protein: CASSFSSGSREQYF. CDR3 bases: TGTGCCAGCAGCTTTTCCAGCGGCTCTCGGGAGCAGTACTTC.

In its sample, this clone was seen a few times. The chain carries TRBV19 and TRBJ2-7; D unclear. Germline CDR1 and CDR2: LNHDA and SQIVND (reference sequence). Trimming took 4 bases from V and 0 from J, leaving 13 bases between them. This CDR3 contains 15 residues. In nucleotides, the CDR3 is TGTGCCAGTAGTAAGCCTCGCCTTATCTCCTACGAGCAGTACTTC. As protein: CASSKPRLISYEQYF.

This rearrangement joins TRBV9 to TRBJ2-1; D is possibly TRBD2 (6 bases). With 4 bases removed from V and 8 bases from J, the gap between germline ends came to 19 bases. Germline loops: CDR1 SGDLS, CDR2 YYNGEE. CDR3 length equals 15 residues. The CDR3 nucleotides read TGTGCCAGCAGCCGGGGGACGAATCTAAGGGATGAGCAGTTCTTC. This translates into CASSRGTNLRDEQFF.

The chain is built from TRBV5-6 and TRBJ1-2, with 12 bases fitting TRBD1. The CDR3 has 16 amino acids. Germline trimming cut 4 bases from V and 3 bases from J; bases unmatched to any gene: 7. The germline gives CDR1 SGHDT, CDR2 YYEEEE. In nucleotides, the CDR3 is TGTGCCAGCAGCCCCGGGACAGGGGGCGCCTACTATGGCTACACCTTC. It yields the protein CASSPGTGGAYYGYTF.

This rearrangement joins TRBV7-3 to TRBJ2-3, with a weak D call TRBD2 (5 bases). Per germline, CDR1 SGHTA and CDR2 FQGTGA. The CDR3 contains 16 residues. The V end was cut by 1 base, the J end by 1 base, with 12 bases between. The CDR3 reads CASSLMILGGTDTQYF. CDR3 coding DNA: TGTGCCAGCAGCTTAATGATTCTGGGAGGCACAGATACGCAGTATTTT.

V and J are TRBV28 and TRBJ2-7; a possible D gene is TRBD1 (6 bases). This CDR3 comprises 13 residues. The V end was cut by 6 bases, the J end by 7 bases, with 16 bases between. Germline CDR1 reads MDHEN; CDR2 reads SYDVKM. As DNA, the CDR3 is TGTGCCAGCAGCTTACGCCCCAGGGGTGAGCAGTACTTC. Translation: CASSLRPRGEQYF.

This clone was counted only a few times. The chain employs TRBV10-2 and TRBJ2-7; 14 positions agree with TRBD2. This CDR3 comprises 14 residues. CDR1 and CDR2 from the germline V gene are WSHSY and SAAADI. Germline trimming cut 10 bases from V and 7 bases from J; bases unmatched to any gene: 9. As DNA, the CDR3 is TGCGCCACCAGACTAGCGGGAGGGCCGCGAGAGCAGTACTTC. This translates into CATRLAGGPREQYF.

Only a few counts were recorded for this clone. The chain uses TRBV9 and TRBJ2-3, with D unclear. Per the germline V gene, CDR1 is SGDLS and CDR2 is YYNGEE. Trimming left V 1 base short and J 4 bases short, with 10 bases between. The CDR3 length is 14 residues. Here the CDR3 reads CASSVQVRPDTQYF. CDR3 DNA sequence: TGTGCCAGCAGCGTACAGGTTCGTCCAGATACGCAGTATTTT.

This clone was seen more than once but under ten times. The J gene is TRBJ1-3, the V gene TRBV2; D gene uncertain. Germline loops: CDR1 SNHLY, CDR2 FYNNEI. The CDR3 sequence is 15 residues long. V was cut by 6 bases and J by 0 bases, with 12 bases left in between. The CDR3 here is CASSLAGFSGNTIYF. The CDR3 DNA reads as TGTGCCAGCAGCTTAGCCGGTTTCTCTGGAAACACCATATATTTT.

This clone was observed a few times. The CDR3 bases are TGTGCCAGCAGACTGGGGGGGGGCGATGTATCTGAAGCTTTCTTT. Translated, it gives CASRLGGGDVSEAFF. The chain combines TRBV6-5 with TRBJ1-1; maybe TRBD1 (6 bases). V was trimmed by 6 bases and J by 6 bases, leaving 20 bases between them. In germline, CDR1 is MNHEY, CDR2 SVGAGI. The CDR3 has 15 residues.

This clone showed up just a few times. The chain employs TRBV7-8 and TRBJ2-5; 8 nucleotides align to TRBD2. Trimming took 1 base from V and 4 from J; bases not matched to a gene: 8. The CDR3 runs to 16 residues. CDR1 and CDR2 from the germline V gene are SGHVS and FQNEAQ. CDR3 DNA sequence: TGTGCCAGCAGCTTAGTGGTCGGGGGGGGGCCAGAGACCCAGTACTTC. Protein: CASSLVVGGGPETQYF.

The chain couples TRBV6-5 to TRBJ2-7, with 7 positions matching TRBD1. The germline gives CDR1 MNHEY, CDR2 SVGAGI. Unmatched junction bases numbered 11, after V lost 6 bases and J lost 3 bases. CDR3 length equals 15 residues. The CDR3 DNA reads as TGTGCCAGCAGGACGCCTTCAGGGGGTCTCTACGAGCAGTACTTC. This gives the protein CASRTPSGGLYEQYF.

The rearrangement joins TRBV5-6 to TRBJ2-7, with D possibly TRBD2 on 7 matching bases. V lost 4 bases and J 1 base, leaving 15 bases between the germline ends. The length of the CDR3 is 15 residues. Germline V gene data show CDR1 as SGHDT and CDR2 as YYEEEE. CDR3 coding DNA: TGTGCCAGCAGCCCACAGGGCGGGAGTTCCTACGAGCAGTACTTC. Amino acids: CASSPQGGSSYEQYF.

The genes are TRBV28 and TRBJ1-4; the match to TRBD1 covers 8 bases. Germline values: CDR1 MDHEN, CDR2 SYDVKM. With V trimmed by 6 bases and J by 10 bases, 4 bases remained unmatched. This CDR3 has 12 amino acids. The CDR3 reads CASRTGAGKLFF. The CDR3 nucleotides are TGTGCCAGCAGGACAGGGGCGGGAAAACTGTTTTTT.

This clone is a singleton in its sample. The DNA for the CDR3 is TGTGCCTGGAGGGGAGATATGAACACTGAAGCTTTCTTT. Its translation: CAWRGDMNTEAFF. The V gene is TRBV30, the J gene TRBJ1-1; D remains unclear. The CDR3 contains 13 residues. The V and J ends lost 3 bases and 0 bases respectively, with 8 bases between them. Germline CDR1 is GTSNPN and CDR2 is SVGIG (reference sequence).

The V gene is TRBV28, the J gene TRBJ2-1, with a possible D match to TRBD2 (6 bases). The germline V gene has CDR1 MDHEN and CDR2 SYDVKM. This CDR3 region has 14 residues. V was clipped by 8 bases and J by 4 bases, with 15 bases between them. CDR3 bases: TGTGCCAGCCGTTGGAGGGCCACATACAATGAGCAGTTCTTC. Its protein is CASRWRATYNEQFF.

V usage is TRBV4-1 and J usage is TRBJ2-6; D remains unclear. CDR1 is MGHRA, CDR2 YSYEKL, per germline. The V and J ends lost 0 bases and 2 bases respectively, with 11 bases between them. This CDR3 is 17 amino acids long. The CDR3 DNA is TGCGCCAGCAGCCAAGATGAGTTCTTACCTGGGGCCAACGTCCTGACTTTC. The encoded protein is CASSQDEFLPGANVLTF.

The chain carries TRBV9 and TRBJ2-7, with D possibly TRBD1 on 7 matching bases. Deletions cut 4 bases from V and 2 bases from J, with 19 bases between. The CDR3 sequence is 16 residues long. The germline V gene has CDR1 SGDLS and CDR2 YYNGEE. The DNA for the CDR3 is TGTGCCAGCAGCCCACGTCTTAGCAGGGGGGCCTACGAGCAGTACTTC. Its protein product is CASSPRLSRGAYEQYF.

The chain has TRBV5-5 and TRBJ2-4, with 8 bases that match TRBD1. The CDR3 has 17 amino acids. With 1 base clipped from V and 0 bases from J, the junction kept 6 bases outside the gene matches. The germline CDR1 and CDR2 sequences are SGHKS and YYEKEE (reference sequence). The CDR3 protein is CASSLSWDRRAKNIQYF. CDR3 sequence (DNA): TGTGCCAGCAGCTTGTCATGGGACAGGCGAGCCAAAAACATTCAGTACTTC.

The genes are TRBV2 and TRBJ1-1; 8 nucleotides match TRBD1. This CDR3 has 14 amino acids. Germline CDR1 SNHLY, CDR2 FYNNEI. V trimming: 6 bases; J trimming: 3 bases; junction bases outside the gene matches: 6. The CDR3 DNA follows: TGTGCCAGCAGCTACCGACAGGGGCACACTGAAGCTTTCTTT. Residues: CASSYRQGHTEAFF.